This paragraph covers one T cell receptor (beta chain) sequence. The antigen is unknown. Time point in this sample: pretreatment peripheral blood. The data belong to a study of PD-L1 blockade in urothelial cancer. Study-wide background: Twenty-five of 29 patients were males with bladder-origin urothelial cancer. Between 0 and 3 prior chemotherapy regimens had been given to patients. Researchers found blood samples held a median of roughly 140,000 T cells. The study's findings and limits: Pretreatment blood TCR clonality under the median forecast improved survival.

V was clipped by 4 bases and J by 0 bases; unmatched bases: 4. The CDR3 spans 15 residues. CDR1 is KGHSH, CDR2 LQKENI, per germline. Method: immunoSEQ multiplex PCR; TCRdb's copy keeps in-frame clones and lacks some. This sample carries under 80,000 clones, 81% of them seen once, and the ten largest clones take more than 5%. Sequences were derived from PBMCs, sampled around atezolizumab (anti-PD-L1) treatment. The chain has TRBV18 and TRBJ1-2, with 8 bases lining up with TRBD1. The TCR was taken from a man between 65 and 80 years old with urothelial cancer. The CDR3 region is CASSRGQGANYGYTF. In DNA form, the CDR3 reads TGTGCCAGCTCACGCGGACAGGGAGCTAACTATGGCTACACCTTC.